The present T cell receptor beta chain was sequenced within a study of cytomegalovirus exposure and HLA in healthy donors (TCRdb year 2017). Background on the whole study: An earlier analysis of approximately 640 of the donors reported 250 to 300 Gb of sequence data and some 120 million unique TCR beta sequences from about 200 million T cells. Approximately 310 gigabases of sequencing data and approximately 85 million unique TCR sequences were included in an early release covering 500 to 750 HLA-typed donors. Of the roughly 400 genotyped donors, roughly 85% fell in the genetic ancestry cluster associated with self-reported Caucasian donors. The study aimed to test whether signatures of past pathogen exposure could be identified by cataloging public T cell receptors. The T cell repertoires of 666 subjects were profiled by immunosequencing and related to cytomegalovirus serostatus. Besides the first cohort of roughly 640 subjects, a separate validation cohort made up of 90 to 150 different subjects was used. High-throughput TCR immunosequencing, statistical association of individual TCRs with disease status, and machine learning were combined to predict cytomegalovirus infection status. A later analysis re-analyzed previously published TCR beta repertoires from 666 donors and added high-resolution HLA genotyping to study TCR occurrence patterns. Rather than drawing on any new phenotypic data, the later analysis identified candidate immune exposures from TCR beta sequences and the way those sequences occurred across donors. An earlier analysis of some 500 of the donors used high-throughput TCR beta sequencing to judge whether each TCR beta V gene segment behaved as functional or pseudogenic. Donor age, sex, ethnicity and CMV serostatus were compiled together with the repertoire data. Genome-wide SNP genotypes for about 55% of the 666 donors were used in a later genetic analysis, which treated that subset as a discovery cohort. All discovery cohort repertoires had been generated on a single sequencing platform. HLA typing included class I and class II loci at four-digit resolution. The number of donors typed differed by locus, with roughly 620-630 for A, B, C, DRB1 and DQB1, roughly 550 for DQA1, approximately 570 for DPA1, and 472 for DPB1. About five DR-DQ haplotypes were treated as single units for association and clustering because of strong linkage in the cohort. Across some 400 genotyped donors of the cohort, an average of about 240,000 unique TCR beta nucleotide sequences per donor were sequenced, and roughly a sixth of those sequences were non-productive. The full study reports these points: The authors suggested that the approach could potentially be extended to other disease states and immunological phenotypes. Immune exposure information for the cohort was limited to CMV serostatus. In both the original and validation cohorts, the classifier was reported to diagnose cytomegalovirus status with high specificity and sensitivity. This cohort had only TCR beta chains sequenced, and the lack of alpha or paired-chain data limited which features could be detected. A cluster of highly shared sequence variants was judged likely to represent a technical artifact of the sequencing pipeline. In a later genetic analysis, a missense DCLRE1C variant was associated with V-gene and J-gene trimming of TCR beta chains, and the association was replicated in an independent cohort. Across donors, most TCR sequences were observed very rarely, whereas some public TCRs were present in many individuals. Roughly 17 rarely observed V segments, including chromosome 9 orphons, were excluded from the earlier analysis of about 600 of the donors because counts were too low. In a later analysis, the rate of TCR association differed among HLA loci, with DRB1 alleles having the most associated TCRs and HLA-C alleles having the fewest. The study listed 150 to 200 TCR beta chains as associated with cytomegalovirus. A later analysis associated about 18,000 TCR beta sequences with specific HLA alleles at a false discovery rate of 0.05. A further reported finding was that TCR beta sequences accurately predicted the HLA-A and HLA-B alleles for most subjects in the first cohort. In an earlier analysis of about 600 of the donors, most TCR beta V segments appeared in productive rearrangements about 87% or about 30% of the time, broadly matching IMGT annotations. Because HLA typing was missing for some donors at each locus, association tests included only the typed subset. In a later analysis, several top co-occurrence clusters were reported to appear linked to parvovirus B19, influenza, CMV and Epstein-Barr virus. Strong co-occurrence of HLA alleles, especially DR and DQ, made assigning TCR associations to individual alleles difficult. The presence/absence analyses assumed that sequencing depth was roughly uniform across donors, and that assumption may not be true. Compared with equally common non-associated chains, HLA-associated TCR beta chains in a later analysis were more clonally expanded and had lower generation probabilities. According to a later genetic analysis, donors in an Asian-associated ancestry cluster had fewer N-insertions in productive TCRs than the roughly 660-donor mean. Three of the identified cytomegalovirus-associated TCR beta chains were confirmed in vitro to be specific for cytomegalovirus antigens. Correlated functional status among segregating V segments might be attributable to linkage disequilibrium, but an unknown experimental factor could not be ruled out. A later analysis found that most CMV-associated TCR beta chains appeared HLA-restricted, with HLA associations seemingly driven largely by CMV exposure.

In total, 500 to 700 healthy bone marrow donors made up the cohort. All cohort members were sampled while nominally healthy, although unrecorded immune exposures were likely present. The donor was CMV seronegative and was included in the group of 352 seronegative cohort members. Every donor gave a peripheral blood sample, and the peripheral blood mononuclear cells from that sample were used for TCR beta sequencing. The Qiagen DNeasy Blood Extraction Kit was used to extract genomic DNA from the blood cell samples. A remark on this clone: The antigen it binds to is not known. Base qualities are not provided; no much larger clone lies one nucleotide away.

Receptor libraries were prepared by the immunoSEQ multiplex PCR assay. For the multiplex PCR, a mixture combining 60 forward primers for TCR Vbeta segments and 13 reverse primers for TCR Jbeta segments was used. A multiplex PCR assay on genomic DNA amplified the CDR3 region of rearranged TCR beta genes. The Illumina HiSeq System was used to sequence the amplified TCR beta libraries as 87-base-pair reads. Per the original workflow: In a later analysis, 70 million to 95 million unique TCR beta chains were counted across the roughly 610 repertoires, and roughly 10 million of these chains were shared by at least two donors. Raw reads were error-corrected and collapsed into unique sequences by a nearest-neighbor algorithm in which closely related sequences were merged to remove PCR and sequencing errors. V, D and J gene segments were assigned by aligning CDR3 sequences to IMGT reference sequences. Each retained sequence needed at least a six-nucleotide match to both a V gene segment and a J gene segment. A rearrangement counted as productive if the CDR3 had no stop codons and remained in frame with V and J, and every other rearrangement counted as non-productive. CDR3 was defined by IMGT convention, running from the second conserved V-encoded cysteine to the conserved J-encoded phenylalanine. The earlier analysis of about 590 of the donors excluded sequences that lacked an unambiguous match to a single V gene segment. An earlier analysis of under 750 of the donors called V segments functional above 56.7% productive rearrangements and segregating when the between-donor standard deviation exceeded 5%. A statistical classification framework was built for diagnosing cytomegalovirus status from the catalog of TCR beta chain sequences. In a later analysis, V and J genes were assigned by comparing TCR nucleotide sequences against IMGT/GENE-DB human TR gene sequences. A later analysis assigned CDR3 sequences and most-parsimonious VDJ recombination scenarios with the TCRdist pipeline. In a later analysis, each TCR beta chain was defined by its CDR3 amino acid sequence together with its V-gene family, and reads without a unique V-gene family were excluded. To address suspected cross-contamination and a sequencing artifact, a later analysis removed some 620 highly shared, low-generation-probability nucleotide sequences. In a later analysis, a clonal expansion index for each public chain was calculated from normalized within-repertoire ranks of inferred template counts. In a later analysis, generation probabilities were computed with a VDJ recombination model fitted to out-of-frame rearrangements, and the resulting probabilities were checked against IGoR. In a later analysis, hypergeometric tests were used to score TCR-TCR, TCR-HLA and TCR-CMV co-occurrence, with a repertoire-size bias correction applied to TCR pairs. False discovery rates were estimated in a later analysis by permuting HLA or CMV assignments 20 times. In a later analysis, co-occurring TCRs were grouped using DBSCAN, and TCRdist sequence similarity was added for clustering within HLA-allele-positive subsets. Repertoires with fewer than 30,000 or more than 120,000 public chains were left out of co-occurrence clustering, as were five repertoires with anomalous nucleotide sharing. This immuneACCESS table, as held by TCRdb, lists in-frame sequences with V and J called but not all clones. Of the missing ones, under half trace to an unresolved V gene in checked studies; the others have no known cause. That table is the source of V, J and clone size, and D and trimming were worked out from the DNA. This sample has about 100,000 clones in its table, and roughly three quarters of those were observed once. 3.8% of the sample rests with the top ten.

The sample was PBMCs. The receptor was derived from a woman aged 40 to 50 in good health and CMV-seronegative.

For the CDR3, the sequence is CASSEETGSGAGELFF. The DNA sequence is given as TGTGCCAGCAGTGAAGAGACAGGTTCGGGCGCCGGGGAGCTGTTTTTT. This chain is built from TRBV6-1 and TRBJ2-2; the D gene is perhaps TRBD1, on 6 matching bases. The V and J ends are trimmed by 1 base and 6 bases, leaving 15 bases between them. Taken from cysteine to phenylalanine, the CDR3 has 16 residues. The sequence is cut down to CDR3 DNA, 48 bases in frame from base 1. Reading the germline V gene gives CDR1 MNHNS and CDR2 SASEGT.